The 27 T cell receptor beta chains in this list originate from one sample, sequenced in a study of blood T cell repertoires in COVID-19. Repertoires were generated with immunoSEQ multiplex PCR, while TCRdb's copy carries only in-frame clones and drops some. Of fewer than 150,000 clones listed, around 82% are singletons. Material for sequencing was peripheral blood. These receptors came from a human donor in a cohort sampled during active COVID-19.

CDR3 loop: CATSDSGTGKNTEAFF. Here the CDR3 DNA reads TGTGCCACCAGTGATTCAGGGACAGGGAAGAACACTGAAGCTTTCTTT. V is TRBV24-1 and J is TRBJ1-1, with TRBD1 matching over 9 bases. V was pared by 2 bases and J by 1 base, with 4 bases of the junction left unmatched. Germline assignment: CDR1 KGHDR and CDR2 SFDVKD. This CDR3 comprises 16 residues.

The rearrangement uses TRBV2 and TRBJ1-6; D call uncertain. The germline V and J ends were trimmed by 4 bases and 10 bases, with 5 bases remaining between them. The CDR3 spans 11 residues. Germline V lookup: CDR1 SNHLY, CDR2 FYNNEI. As DNA, the CDR3 is TGTGCCAGCAGTGTGCGATCACCCCTCCACTTT. It encodes CASSVRSPLHF.

The chain combines TRBV25-1 with TRBJ1-4, with unresolved D. The CDR3 contains 15 residues. Germline CDR1 is MGHDK and CDR2 is SYGVNS. V was pared by 2 bases and J by 8 bases, with 15 bases between. The CDR3 nucleotides are TGTGCCAGCAGTGAACCGACACCCAGAGGGGAAAAACTGTTTTTT. This gives the protein CASSEPTPRGEKLFF.

This chain links TRBV4-1 with TRBJ1-2; 10 bases map to TRBD1. The CDR3 has 16 amino acids. V was pared by 0 bases and J by 8 bases, with 9 bases of the junction left unmatched. Germline CDR1 MGHRA, CDR2 YSYEKL. CDR3 region: CASSQDPNDRGLGYTF. The CDR3 DNA reads as TGCGCCAGCAGCCAAGATCCTAATGACAGGGGGCTGGGCTACACCTTC.

This sequence joins TRBV6-5 and TRBJ1-2; a possible D gene is TRBD1 (5 bases). The length of the CDR3 is 15 residues. Per the germline V gene, CDR1 is MNHEY and CDR2 is SVGAGI. The germline V and J ends were trimmed by 6 bases and 4 bases, with 18 bases remaining between them. The CDR3 reads CASRSWAGQGYGYTF. DNA of the CDR3: TGTGCCAGCAGGTCTTGGGCAGGTCAGGGCTATGGCTACACCTTC.

The rearrangement links TRBV19 to TRBJ1-1; D is unresolved. Trimming stripped 3 bases from V and 1 base from J, with 12 bases between. Germline lookup yields CDR1 LNHDA and CDR2 SQIVND (reference sequence). This CDR3 has 15 amino acids. The CDR3 nucleotides read TGTGCCAGTAGTATCGCGGGCAGGAAGAACACTGAAGCTTTCTTT. This gives the protein CASSIAGRKNTEAFF.

The chain employs TRBV6-4 and TRBJ1-1; the D gene is possibly TRBD1 (5 bases). Germline CDR1 MRHNA, CDR2 SNTAGT. Trimming left V 2 bases short and J 5 bases short, with 12 bases between. CDR3 length: 14 amino acids. The DNA of the CDR3 is TGTGCCAGCAGTGACACTGACAAGGGGACTGAAGCTTTCTTT. This translates into CASSDTDKGTEAFF.

The chain employs TRBV7-6 and TRBJ2-5, with D maybe TRBD1 (5 bases). Trimming pared 4 bases from V and 2 bases from J, leaving 14 bases between. There are 15 residues in the CDR3. Germline CDR1 and CDR2: SGHVS and FNYEAQ. The CDR3, as DNA: TGTGCCAGCAGCTCACTTAAGACAGTACAAGAGACCCAGTACTTC. Translating gives CASSSLKTVQETQYF.

The chain is built from TRBV6-6 and TRBJ1-5; 7 positions agree with TRBD1. This CDR3 comprises 17 residues. J was trimmed by 0 bases and V by 5 bases; bases with no gene match: 10. CDR1 is MNHNY and CDR2 is SVGAGI in the germline V gene (reference sequence). The CDR3 region has the DNA TGTGCCAGCAGTAGATGGGACAGACGATATAGCAATCAGCCCCAGCATTTT. This sequence encodes CASSRWDRRYSNQPQHF.

The V gene is TRBV6-5, the J gene TRBJ1-1, with 11 bases that match TRBD1. This CDR3 is built from 15 residues. V trimming: 7 bases; J trimming: 5 bases; junction bases outside the gene matches: 9. CDR1 is MNHEY and CDR2 is SVGAGI in the germline V gene. The CDR3 DNA reads TGTGCCAGCACCCTGTCGGACAGGGGGCGAACTGAAGCTTTCTTT. This translates into CASTLSDRGRTEAFF.

The V and J genes are TRBV2 and TRBJ1-4, with D possibly matching TRBD1 (5 bases). CDR1 SNHLY and CDR2 FYNNEI come from the germline V gene. This CDR3 is 16 amino acids long. V shed 2 bases and J shed 8 bases, with 18 bases lying between them. The CDR3 is CASSEFGRGSEEKLFF. CDR3 sequence (DNA): TGTGCCAGCAGTGAATTCGGACGGGGGTCAGAGGAAAAACTGTTTTTT.

CDR3 coding DNA: TGTGCCAGCAGCCCGGACAGGGGACAGTACTTC. Translating gives CASSPDRGQYF. The genes are TRBV7-2 and TRBJ2-7, with TRBD1 matching over 9 bases. Per the germline V gene, CDR1 is SGHTA and CDR2 is FQGNSA. Trimming took 5 bases from V and 10 from J; bases not matched to a gene: 3. The CDR3 sequence is 11 residues long.

The chain carries TRBV5-1 and TRBJ2-7; D ambiguous. The germline V and J ends were trimmed by 3 bases and 7 bases, with 8 bases remaining between them. The CDR3 length is 11 residues. The germline gives CDR1 SGHRS, CDR2 YFSETQ. The CDR3, as DNA: TGCGCCAGCAGCTCTACGCGTGAGCAGTACTTC. It yields the protein CASSSTREQYF.

The J gene is TRBJ1-5, the V gene TRBV6-1; D is uncertain. Germline V gives CDR1 MNHNS, CDR2 SASEGT. Trimming shortened V by 8 bases and J by 0 bases, and 8 bases separated the two germline ends. The CDR3 runs to 13 residues. CDR3 amino acids: CASLVNSNQPQHF. CDR3 DNA: TGTGCCAGCTTAGTGAATAGCAATCAGCCCCAGCATTTT.

The V gene is TRBV19, the J gene TRBJ2-5, with unresolved D. There are 13 residues in the CDR3. Trimming took off 2 bases at V and 8 bases at J, with 12 bases between the two ends. CDR1 is LNHDA and CDR2 is SQIVND in the germline V gene (reference sequence). CDR3 in DNA: TGTGCCAGTAGTATAACAGCAAGAGATACCCAGTACTTC. This encodes CASSITARDTQYF.

The V and J genes are TRBV7-9 and TRBJ2-1, with a weak D call TRBD1 (6 bases). CDR1 and CDR2 from the germline V gene are SEHNR and FQNEAQ (reference sequence). Trimming took off 2 bases at V and 6 bases at J, with 17 bases between the two ends. CDR3 length equals 16 residues. The CDR3 coding sequence is TGTGCCAGCAGCTTACACTTGGGGGCCGTACCCAATGAGCAGTTCTTC. Protein product: CASSLHLGAVPNEQFF.

This chain connects TRBV4-2 to TRBJ1-2; D possibly corresponds to TRBD1 (6 bases). The ends were cut back, 10 bases at V and 3 bases at J, with 12 bases in the middle. The length of the CDR3 is 12 residues. Germline lookup yields CDR1 LGHNA and CDR2 YNFKEQ. The chain's CDR3 is CATGDTDYGYTF. DNA of the CDR3: TGTGCCACCGGGGACACCGACTATGGCTACACCTTC.

This sequence joins TRBV29-1 and TRBJ1-2; TRBD1 agrees at 10 bases. The CDR3 covers 14 residues. Germline V lookup: CDR1 SQVTM, CDR2 ANQGSEA. Germline trimming cut 2 bases from V and 4 bases from J; bases unmatched to any gene: 4. CDR3 protein: CSVERDRGGYGYTF. Written as DNA, the CDR3 is TGCAGCGTTGAAAGGGACAGGGGTGGCTATGGCTACACCTTC.

The chain carries TRBV9 and TRBJ2-7; weak D call: TRBD1 (5 bases). CDR3 length: 17 residues. V lost 0 bases and J 0 bases, leaving 16 bases between the germline ends. The V gene's germline CDR1 is SGDLS and CDR2 YYNGEE. The DNA of the CDR3 is TGTGCCAGCAGCGTAGGGGGTTTGGGGCCCGCCTCCTACGAGCAGTACTTC. It specifies CASSVGGLGPASYEQYF.

The CDR3 is CASSPDRGSNQPQHF. The DNA of the CDR3 is TGTGCCAGCAGCCCAGACAGGGGTAGCAATCAGCCCCAGCATTTT. V usage is TRBV6-5 and J usage is TRBJ1-5; 8 bases are shared with TRBD1. The CDR3 sequence is 15 residues long. CDR1 is MNHEY and CDR2 is SVGAGI in the germline V gene. J was trimmed by 0 bases and V by 6 bases; bases with no gene match: 4.

The gene calls are TRBV28 and TRBJ1-1, with 9 positions matching TRBD1. Germline loops: CDR1 MDHEN, CDR2 SYDVKM. The CDR3 covers 16 residues. V trimming: 2 bases; J trimming: 6 bases; junction bases outside the gene matches: 10. CDR3 region: CASSLIQGAGRAEAFF. DNA of the CDR3: TGTGCCAGCAGTTTAATACAGGGGGCCGGAAGAGCTGAAGCTTTCTTT.

The chain carries TRBV2 and TRBJ1-1, with unresolved D. Trimming removed 6 bases at V and 1 base at J, with 15 bases between. Germline V gives CDR1 SNHLY, CDR2 FYNNEI. The length of the CDR3 is 15 residues. CDR3 sequence (DNA): TGTGCCAGCAGCCCCGCCCAACTACAGAACACTGAAGCTTTCTTT. Translation gives CASSPAQLQNTEAFF. The variable domain in full, completed from reference TRBV2 and TRBJ1-1, reads EPEVTQTPSHQVTQMGQEVILRCVPISNHLYFYWYRQILGQKVEFLVSFYNNEISEKSEIFDDQFSVERPDGSNFTLKIRSTKLEDSAMYFCASSPAQLQNTEAFFGQGTRLTVV.

This chain uses TRBV18 with TRBJ1-1; D is unresolved. The CDR3 sequence is 14 residues long. V was shortened by 2 bases and J by 5 bases, with 12 bases between the two germline ends. Germline CDR1 and CDR2: KGHSH and LQKENI. CDR3 in amino acids: CASSPRREVTEAFF. CDR3 coding DNA: TGTGCCAGCTCACCAAGGAGAGAGGTTACTGAAGCTTTCTTT.

The chain combines TRBV15 with TRBJ1-4, with D hard to call. The CDR3 is 15 amino acids. V was cut by 0 bases and J by 4 bases, with 9 bases left in between. Per germline, CDR1 LNHNV and CDR2 YYDKDF (reference sequence). CDR3: CATSRDRQVNEKLFF. The CDR3 region has the DNA TGTGCCACCAGCAGAGACCGACAAGTTAATGAAAAACTGTTTTTT. Based on the CDR3 plus reference TRBV15 and TRBJ1-4, the full variable domain is DAMVIQNPRYQVTQFGKPVTLSCSQTLNHNVMYWYQQKSSQAPKLLFHYYDKDFNNEADTPDNFQSRRPNTSFCFLDIRSPGLGDTAMYLCATSRDRQVNEKLFFGSGTQLSVL.

This clone was seen more than once but under ten times. This chain uses TRBV9 with TRBJ1-6, with 9 bases lining up with TRBD1. V lost 4 bases, J lost 7 bases, and 3 bases stayed unmatched. CDR1 is SGDLS and CDR2 is YYNGEE in the germline V gene. This CDR3 comprises 14 residues. CDR3 protein: CASSLGTGNSPLHF. DNA for the CDR3: TGTGCCAGCAGCCTTGGGACAGGGAATTCACCCCTCCACTTT. The full variable domain, completed using reference TRBV9 and TRBJ1-6, is DSGVTQTPKHLITATGQRVTLRCSPRSGDLSVYWYQQSLDQGLQFLIQYYNGEERAKGNILERFSAQQFPDLHSELNLSSLELGDSALYFCASSLGTGNSPLHFGNGTRLTVT.

In this sample, this clone turned up once. The V and J genes are TRBV11-2 and TRBJ1-2, with TRBD1 matching over 10 bases. The CDR3 is made up of 19 amino acids. Losses at the gene ends were 5 bases for V and 0 bases for J; bases not matched to a gene: 15. CDR1 SGHAT and CDR2 FQNNGV come from the germline V gene. CDR3 loop: CASSPPLRDRGKANYGYTF. The CDR3 region has the DNA TGTGCCAGCAGCCCCCCCTTACGGGACAGGGGCAAAGCTAACTATGGCTACACCTTC.

This clone was counted once. V is TRBV6-5 and J is TRBJ2-7; 8 bases map to TRBD2. This CDR3 region has 15 residues. Germline V gives CDR1 MNHEY, CDR2 SVGAGI. With V trimmed by 6 bases and J by 3 bases, 10 bases remained unmatched. The CDR3 nucleotides are TGTGCCAGCAGAGCCCCCGGGACTAGAAACTACGAGCAGTACTTC. Amino acids: CASRAPGTRNYEQYF.